Described below is a single TCR beta chain sequence and its context. As yet, its antigen is unknown. PBMCs served as the source from which CD4+ and CD8+ T cells were sorted. cDNA prepared by RNA extraction and subsequent reverse transcription served as the template for sequencing. Profiling relied on immunoSEQ multiplex PCR, and the TCRdb table lists in-frame clones only, not all of them. Of 140,000 or so clones in the sample, approximately 56% were seen once. These data belong to a study of CD8+ T cells in alopecia areata. Germline-derived CDR1 and CDR2 are SGHDT and YYEEEE. CDR3 length equals 15 residues. The V end was cut by 0 bases, the J end by 0 bases, with 10 bases between. Points from the study as a whole: Higher clonality was seen in lesional scalp than in normal scalp, especially in alopecia totalis/universalis. Possibly as an HLA-related effect, TCR sharing across patients appeared less clear than in mice.

The origin of this receptor is a human donor in good health. Sequenced input: CD8+ T cells sorted from blood. The chain is built from TRBV5-6 and TRBJ2-7; D not resolved. The CDR3 DNA reads TGTGCCAGCAGCTTGGACTCCCTGGCCTCCTACGAGCAGTACTTC. Amino acids: CASSLDSLASYEQYF.